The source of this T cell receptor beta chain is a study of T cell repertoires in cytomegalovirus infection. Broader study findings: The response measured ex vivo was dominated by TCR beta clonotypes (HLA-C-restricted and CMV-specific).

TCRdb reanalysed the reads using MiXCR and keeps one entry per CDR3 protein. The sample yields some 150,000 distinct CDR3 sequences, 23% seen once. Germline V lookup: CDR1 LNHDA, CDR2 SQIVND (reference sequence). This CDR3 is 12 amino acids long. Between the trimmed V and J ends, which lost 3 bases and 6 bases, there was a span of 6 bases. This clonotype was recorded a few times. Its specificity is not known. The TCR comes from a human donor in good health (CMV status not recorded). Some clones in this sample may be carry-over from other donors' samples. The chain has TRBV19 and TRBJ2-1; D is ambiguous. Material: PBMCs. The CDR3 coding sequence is TGTGCCAGTAGTATGGTTCCCAATGAGCAGTTCTTC. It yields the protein CASSMVPNEQFF. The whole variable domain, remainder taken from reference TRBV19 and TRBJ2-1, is DGGITQSPKYLFRKEGQNVTLSCEQNLNHDAMYWYRQDPGQGLRLIYYSQIVNDFQKGDIAEGYSVSREKKESFPLTVTSAQKNPTAFYLCASSMVPNEQFFGPGTRLTVL.